These T cell receptor beta chains were read from a single sample in a study of shared clonotypes between healthy human individuals. Here immunoSEQ multiplex PCR was the method, and the copy in TCRdb shows in-frame clones only, minus some. The sample carries about 2.3 million clones, 93% recorded once. The sample consisted of naive CD4+ T cells from PBMCs. These receptors came from a man between 18 and 35 years old in good health. Some clones in this sample may be carry-over from other donors' samples. The CDR3 runs from the conserved cysteine through the conserved F or W. The D gene is left open where the match is weak. A clone size is listed for some rows: how often the clone was seen (once, few, many), or a class if it is expanded.

d_gene: .
abundance: .
v_gene: TRBV18
j_gene: TRBJ1-2
CDR3nt: TGTGCCAGCTCAGGTGGGACGGAATTCTATGGCTACACCTTC
CDR3aa: CASSGGTEFYGYTF

d_gene: TRBD2
abundance: .
v_gene: TRBV5-1
j_gene: TRBJ2-1
CDR3nt: TGCGCCAGCAGCCCAGGACTAGCGGCCATGGTCTACAATGAGCAGTTCTTC
CDR3aa: CASSPGLAAMVYNEQFF

d_gene: .
abundance: .
v_gene: TRBV27
j_gene: TRBJ2-7
CDR3nt: TGTGCCAGCAGTTTATCCCTAGGGGGGCAGGAGCAGTACTTC
CDR3aa: CASSLSLGGQEQYF

d_gene: .
abundance: .
v_gene: TRBV29-1
j_gene: TRBJ2-7
CDR3nt: TGCAGCGTTGCGACTAGGCAAGTCTACGAGCAGTACTTC
CDR3aa: CSVATRQVYEQYF

d_gene: .
abundance: .
v_gene: TRBV6-5
j_gene: TRBJ2-6
CDR3nt: TGTGCCAGCTCCGGGTATTTAGGAGGGGCCAACGTCCTGACTTTC
CDR3aa: CASSGYLGGANVLTF

d_gene: TRBD1
abundance: .
v_gene: TRBV28
j_gene: TRBJ1-5
CDR3nt: TGTGCCGGACAGGGGGCTCACAATCAGCCCCAGCATTTT
CDR3aa: CAGQGAHNQPQHF

d_gene: .
abundance: .
v_gene: TRBV21-1
j_gene: TRBJ2-3
CDR3nt: TGTGCCAGCAGCACGAGGACTAGCTACGCTAGCACAGATACGCAGTATTTT
CDR3aa: CASSTRTSYASTDTQYF

d_gene: .
abundance: .
v_gene: TRBV5-1
j_gene: TRBJ1-5
CDR3nt: TGCGCCAGCAGCTTGTCCGCCAATCAGCCCCAGCATTTT
CDR3aa: CASSLSANQPQHF

d_gene: TRBD1
abundance: .
v_gene: TRBV6-5
j_gene: TRBJ2-5
CDR3nt: TGTGCCAGCAGGGGGACAGGACGGGAGACCCAGTACTTC
CDR3aa: CASRGTGRETQYF

d_gene: TRBD1
abundance: .
v_gene: TRBV4-2
j_gene: TRBJ1-5
CDR3nt: TGTGCCAGCAGCCAAGTCCTAAGAGGGGGCCTCAATCAGCCCCAGCATTTT
CDR3aa: CASSQVLRGGLNQPQHF

d_gene: .
abundance: .
v_gene: TRBV7-2
j_gene: TRBJ2-2
CDR3nt: TGTGCCAGCAGCTTATCTTCAGGCAGCCCGAACACCGGGGAGCTGTTTTTT
CDR3aa: CASSLSSGSPNTGELFF

d_gene: .
abundance: .
v_gene: TRBV7-9
j_gene: TRBJ1-1
CDR3nt: TGTGCCAGCAGCACGGGGTTACCCTCGAACACTGAAGCTTTCTTT
CDR3aa: CASSTGLPSNTEAFF

d_gene: .
abundance: .
v_gene: TRBV12-1
j_gene: TRBJ1-3
CDR3nt: TGTGCCAGCAGCCGAGGACAGAGCTCTGGAAACACCATATATTTT
CDR3aa: CASSRGQSSGNTIYF

d_gene: .
abundance: .
v_gene: TRBV21-1
j_gene: TRBJ2-4
CDR3nt: TGTGCCAGCTACAACAGGGTTTACATTCAGTACTTC
CDR3aa: CASYNRVYIQYF

d_gene: .
abundance: .
v_gene: TRBV20-1
j_gene: TRBJ2-3
CDR3nt: TGCAGTCAATACTACACAGATACGCAGTATTTT
CDR3aa: CSQYYTDTQYF

d_gene: TRBD2
abundance: .
v_gene: TRBV10-3
j_gene: TRBJ2-1
CDR3nt: TGTGCCATCAGTGACTCCGGACTAGCGGGGGCCTACAATGAGCAGTTCTTC
CDR3aa: CAISDSGLAGAYNEQFF

d_gene: TRBD1
abundance: .
v_gene: TRBV11-2
j_gene: TRBJ2-7
CDR3nt: TGTGCCAGCAGCTCCCTCAGGGGGCTAGTTGAGTACGAGCAGTACTTC
CDR3aa: CASSSLRGLVEYEQYF

d_gene: .
abundance: .
v_gene: TRBV7-6
j_gene: TRBJ1-1
CDR3nt: TGTGCCAGCAGCTTAGTCGGCTCAGACACTGAAGCTTTCTTT
CDR3aa: CASSLVGSDTEAFF

d_gene: .
abundance: once
v_gene: TRBV10-3
j_gene: TRBJ1-4
CDR3nt: TGTGCCATCAGTGACGGAGCTACAACTAATGAAAAACTGTTTTTT
CDR3aa: CAISDGATTNEKLFF

d_gene: .
abundance: .
v_gene: TRBV11-2
j_gene: TRBJ1-1
CDR3nt: TGTGCCAGCAGCTTGGACAGAAACACTGAAGCTTTCTTT
CDR3aa: CASSLDRNTEAFF

d_gene: TRBD2
abundance: .
v_gene: TRBV27
j_gene: TRBJ2-1
CDR3nt: TGTGCCAGCAGCGTAGCGGGAGCGAAATACAATGAGCAGTTCTTC
CDR3aa: CASSVAGAKYNEQFF

d_gene: .
abundance: .
v_gene: TRBV5-4
j_gene: TRBJ1-5
CDR3nt: TGTGCCAGCAGCTTGGTAAAGCCCCAGCATTTT
CDR3aa: CASSLVKPQHF

d_gene: .
abundance: .
v_gene: TRBV7-9
j_gene: TRBJ2-7
CDR3nt: TGTGCCAGCAGCTTCCAGACTAGTCCGCAGTACTTC
CDR3aa: CASSFQTSPQYF

d_gene: TRBD1
abundance: .
v_gene: TRBV11-2
j_gene: TRBJ2-7
CDR3nt: TGTGCCAGCACCCAGGGGGCTTACGAGCAGTACTTC
CDR3aa: CASTQGAYEQYF

d_gene: TRBD2
abundance: .
v_gene: TRBV28
j_gene: TRBJ2-7
CDR3nt: TGTGCCAGCAGTGTGCGGTCGGGGCGGGAGGTACCGCACTACGAGCAGTACTTC
CDR3aa: CASSVRSGREVPHYEQYF

d_gene: .
abundance: .
v_gene: TRBV28
j_gene: TRBJ2-1
CDR3nt: TGTGCCAGCAGGGCCCTAGGGAATGAGCAGTTCTTC
CDR3aa: CASRALGNEQFF

d_gene: .
abundance: .
v_gene: TRBV6-5
j_gene: TRBJ1-1
CDR3nt: TGTGCCAGCCAACGGGCGTTTGAGAACACTGAAGCTTTCTTT
CDR3aa: CASQRAFENTEAFF

d_gene: TRBD1
abundance: .
v_gene: TRBV12-5
j_gene: TRBJ2-4
CDR3nt: TGTGCTAGTGGTTTGGTTCCCCTTGACAGGGTGATAGCCAAAAACATTCAGTACTTC
CDR3aa: CASGLVPLDRVIAKNIQYF

d_gene: .
abundance: .
v_gene: TRBV11-2
j_gene: TRBJ2-6
CDR3nt: TGTGCCAGCAGACAGGGTTCTGGGGCCAACGTCCTGACTTTC
CDR3aa: CASRQGSGANVLTF

d_gene: TRBD1
abundance: .
v_gene: TRBV7-2
j_gene: TRBJ2-7
CDR3nt: TGTGCCAGCAGCCTTGGGACAGGAAGGTGGGAGCAGTACTTC
CDR3aa: CASSLGTGRWEQYF

d_gene: TRBD2
abundance: .
v_gene: TRBV10-2
j_gene: TRBJ2-1
CDR3nt: TGCGCCAGCAGTGAGTGGCTAGCGGGAGAGAGGAATGAGCAGTTCTTC
CDR3aa: CASSEWLAGERNEQFF

d_gene: TRBD2
abundance: .
v_gene: TRBV27
j_gene: TRBJ2-1
CDR3nt: TGTGCCAGCAGTGGGGACTACAAGTATCGTGGCTGGTTTAATGAGCAGTTCTTC
CDR3aa: CASSGDYKYRGWFNEQFF

d_gene: TRBD2
abundance: .
v_gene: TRBV5-4
j_gene: TRBJ2-3
CDR3nt: TGTGCCAGCACCTACTTGGGACTAGCGGGACCCGCCCGGGTAACTACGCAGTATTTT
CDR3aa: CASTYLGLAGPARVTTQYF

d_gene: TRBD1
abundance: .
v_gene: TRBV9
j_gene: TRBJ1-1
CDR3nt: TGTGCCAGCAGCGGTCGGACAGGGGAGAACACTGAAGCTTTCTTT
CDR3aa: CASSGRTGENTEAFF

d_gene: .
abundance: .
v_gene: TRBV7-3
j_gene: TRBJ2-1
CDR3nt: TGTGCCAGCAGCTTCCAGCCAAGGAGCGCCGTACGTTACAATGAGCAGTTCTTC
CDR3aa: CASSFQPRSAVRYNEQFF

d_gene: TRBD1
abundance: .
v_gene: TRBV7-3
j_gene: TRBJ1-5
CDR3nt: TGTGCCACGCAACAACACAGGGGCGGGCAGCCCCAGCATTTT
CDR3aa: CATQQHRGGQPQHF

d_gene: .
abundance: .
v_gene: TRBV28
j_gene: TRBJ2-3
CDR3nt: TGTGCCAGCAGTTTCTCCAGGGGGGCAGATACGCAGTATTTT
CDR3aa: CASSFSRGADTQYF

d_gene: TRBD2
abundance: .
v_gene: TRBV7-2
j_gene: TRBJ2-2
CDR3nt: TGTGCCAGCAGGAACCCGGGACTAGCGAGCACCGGGGAGCTGTTTTTT
CDR3aa: CASRNPGLASTGELFF

d_gene: .
abundance: once
v_gene: TRBV28
j_gene: TRBJ2-7
CDR3nt: TGTGCCAGCAGCACGCCCGCCGGGGTCTACGAGCAGTACTTC
CDR3aa: CASSTPAGVYEQYF

d_gene: .
abundance: .
v_gene: TRBV28
j_gene: TRBJ2-4
CDR3nt: TGTGCCAGCAGTTCTCCTCTCGGATGGGACATTCAGTACTTC
CDR3aa: CASSSPLGWDIQYF

d_gene: .
abundance: .
v_gene: TRBV5-1
j_gene: TRBJ2-7
CDR3nt: TGCGCCAGCAGCTTGGAGGGTCGGGGTTATGCCTACGAGCAGTACTTC
CDR3aa: CASSLEGRGYAYEQYF

d_gene: .
abundance: .
v_gene: TRBV4-1
j_gene: TRBJ2-3
CDR3nt: TGCGCCAGCAGCCAAGAGCTGACCGGAGTATATACGCAGTATTTT
CDR3aa: CASSQELTGVYTQYF

d_gene: TRBD1
abundance: .
v_gene: TRBV7-3
j_gene: TRBJ2-2
CDR3nt: TGTGCCAGCAGCTTAATCCCACAGGGGGCACTGCCCGGGGAGCTGTTTTTT
CDR3aa: CASSLIPQGALPGELFF

d_gene: TRBD1
abundance: .
v_gene: TRBV5-6
j_gene: TRBJ1-2
CDR3nt: TGTGCCAGCAGCTACTGGACAGGGTCCCGCGGCTACACCTTC
CDR3aa: CASSYWTGSRGYTF

d_gene: .
abundance: .
v_gene: TRBV4-1
j_gene: TRBJ2-2
CDR3nt: TGCGCCAGCAGCCAAGAACCTATCGGATTCGCGAACACCGGGGAGCTGTTTTTT
CDR3aa: CASSQEPIGFANTGELFF

d_gene: .
abundance: .
v_gene: TRBV5-1
j_gene: TRBJ2-5
CDR3nt: TGCGCCAGCAGCCACCCCCGAGAGACCCAGTACTTC
CDR3aa: CASSHPRETQYF

d_gene: TRBD1
abundance: .
v_gene: TRBV5-1
j_gene: TRBJ2-5
CDR3nt: TGCGCCAGCAGCTATACAGGGGGCGGGGAGACCCAGTACTTC
CDR3aa: CASSYTGGGETQYF

d_gene: TRBD1
abundance: .
v_gene: TRBV5-4
j_gene: TRBJ2-2
CDR3nt: TGTGCCAGCAGCGATCCCGGGACAGTGAACACCGGGGAGCTGTTTTTT
CDR3aa: CASSDPGTVNTGELFF

d_gene: TRBD2
abundance: .
v_gene: TRBV4-3
j_gene: TRBJ2-7
CDR3nt: TGCGCCAGCAGCCCCAGAAGCGGGGGGCCAGGACCCTACGAGCAGTACTTC
CDR3aa: CASSPRSGGPGPYEQYF

d_gene: .
abundance: .
v_gene: TRBV27
j_gene: TRBJ1-1
CDR3nt: TGTGCCAGCAGTCCCCGCCGGACCGACACTGAAGCTTTCTTT
CDR3aa: CASSPRRTDTEAFF

d_gene: TRBD1
abundance: .
v_gene: TRBV5-1
j_gene: TRBJ2-5
CDR3nt: TGCGCCAGCAGCTTGGCCGGGACAGGAGGGGAGACCCAGTACTTC
CDR3aa: CASSLAGTGGETQYF

d_gene: TRBD1
abundance: .
v_gene: TRBV6-6
j_gene: TRBJ1-5
CDR3nt: TGTGCCAGCAGTTACAGGACAGGGGGTGGTCAGCCCCAGCATTTT
CDR3aa: CASSYRTGGGQPQHF

d_gene: TRBD2
abundance: .
v_gene: TRBV14
j_gene: TRBJ2-7
CDR3nt: TGTGCCAGCAGCCGAAATAGCGGGAGGGTGGAGCAGTACTTC
CDR3aa: CASSRNSGRVEQYF

d_gene: .
abundance: .
v_gene: TRBV5-8
j_gene: TRBJ2-5
CDR3nt: TGTGCCAGCAGCTTGGGGGACACCCAAGAGACCCAGTACTTC
CDR3aa: CASSLGDTQETQYF